These 15 T cell receptor beta chains share one sample of origin, sequenced in a study of shared clonotypes between healthy human individuals. The assay was immunoSEQ multiplex PCR, and TCRdb's table has in-frame clones only and misses some. The table shows a few million clones, with approximately 90% occurring only once. Sequences were obtained from naive CD4+ T cells from PBMCs. Subset specified: CD45RA+ positively selected. The receptors stem from a man younger than 35 in good health. Some clones in this sample may be carry-over from other donors' samples.

This chain uses TRBV25-1 with TRBJ2-5, with D perhaps TRBD1 (5 bases). Germline V gene sequence: CDR1 MGHDK, CDR2 SYGVNS. V lost 10 bases and J 7 bases, leaving 19 bases between the germline ends. This CDR3 region has 13 residues. The CDR3 reads CATLQVERGTQYF. The CDR3 region has the DNA TGTGCCACCTTACAGGTGGAAAGAGGGACCCAGTACTTC.

The chain joins TRBV28 to TRBJ1-1; D is possibly TRBD1 (5 bases). Trimming pared 3 bases from V and 4 bases from J, leaving 15 bases between. CDR3 length equals 15 residues. Germline V gives CDR1 MDHEN, CDR2 SYDVKM. CDR3 bases: TGTGCCAGCAGTTTTGGCCGTGGGGGGGGCACTGAAGCTTTCTTT. Amino acid sequence: CASSFGRGGGTEAFF.

The genes are TRBV15 and TRBJ2-3, with D hard to call. CDR3 length: 13 amino acids. The germline CDR1 and CDR2 sequences are LNHNV and YYDKDF (reference sequence). Trimming pared 5 bases from V and 6 bases from J, leaving 12 bases between. The CDR3 here is CATSGPPADTQYF. Here the CDR3 DNA reads TGTGCCACCAGCGGACCCCCGGCCGATACGCAGTATTTT.

The chain couples TRBV5-1 to TRBJ1-3; no definite D call. The V gene lost 0 bases and the J gene lost 0 bases, with 10 bases spanning the gap. The length of the CDR3 is 16 residues. Germline loops: CDR1 SGHRS, CDR2 YFSETQ. The CDR3, as DNA: TGCGCCAGCAGCTTGGAGCAGAGGGCCTCTGGAAACACCATATATTTT. Translated, it gives CASSLEQRASGNTIYF.

This clone was observed once. This chain connects TRBV28 to TRBJ2-7, with 9 bases matching TRBD2. The V and J ends lost 6 bases and 2 bases, in that order; junction bases with no gene match: 5. Germline loops: CDR1 MDHEN, CDR2 SYDVKM. The CDR3 sequence is 14 residues long. This CDR3 is CASRAAGGTYEQYF. For the CDR3, the DNA is TGTGCCAGCAGGGCCGCGGGGGGGACCTACGAGCAGTACTTC.

The DNA of the CDR3 is TGCGCCAGCAGCGGGAGAGCCCGTAACACCGGGGAGCTGTTTTTT. It specifies CASSGRARNTGELFF. The chain couples TRBV5-1 to TRBJ2-2; D may be TRBD2 (5 bases). Germline V lookup: CDR1 SGHRS, CDR2 YFSETQ. V was cut by 4 bases and J by 2 bases, with 12 bases left in between. This CDR3 is 15 amino acids long.

Concerning this clone itself: Other DNA sequences within the sample encode an identical CDR3. The V gene is TRBV2, the J gene TRBJ1-5; D unresolved. This CDR3 has 11 amino acids. CDR1 SNHLY and CDR2 FYNNEI come from the germline V gene. Trimming stripped 3 bases from V and 7 bases from J, with 4 bases between. CDR3 sequence reads: CASSESQPQHF. CDR3 nucleotide sequence: TGTGCCAGCAGTGAGAGCCAGCCCCAGCATTTT.

V and J are TRBV6-1 and TRBJ2-3, with no clear D. CDR3 length: 16 amino acids. Per the germline V gene, CDR1 is MNHNS and CDR2 is SASEGT. Trimming cost V 2 bases and J 6 bases, with 18 bases left between them. The CDR3 reads CASSEWNRVGLDTQYF. In DNA, the CDR3 is TGTGCCAGCAGTGAATGGAACCGAGTGGGTTTGGATACGCAGTATTTT.

The chain couples TRBV2 to TRBJ2-2; no reliable D call. This CDR3 spans 14 amino acids. CDR1 is SNHLY and CDR2 is FYNNEI in the germline V gene. The ends were cut back, 6 bases at V and 3 bases at J, with 11 bases in the middle. CDR3 DNA sequence: TGTGCCAGCAGCCGGGCTTCGGACACCGGGGAGCTGTTTTTT. This gives the protein CASSRASDTGELFF.

The gene calls are TRBV7-9 and TRBJ2-2, with D unclear. The CDR3 extends over 15 amino acids. Germline V CDR1 and CDR2: SEHNR, FQNEAQ (reference sequence). Trimming stripped 1 base from V and 2 bases from J, with 8 bases between. CDR3 bases: TGTGCCAGCAGCTTAGATTACCTAAACACCGGGGAGCTGTTTTTT. Its protein is CASSLDYLNTGELFF.

V and J are TRBV30 and TRBJ2-1; D uncertain. The germline V gene encodes CDR1 GTSNPN and CDR2 SVGIG (reference sequence). The CDR3 loop spans 12 amino acids. Trimming took off 4 bases at V and 9 bases at J, with 13 bases between the two ends. The CDR3 spells CAWTPSAIEQFF. The CDR3 DNA reads as TGTGCCTGGACTCCTTCCGCCATTGAGCAGTTCTTC.

The CDR3 sequence is CASSLGPGEQFF. CDR3 DNA: TGTGCCAGCAGCTTAGGCCCGGGTGAGCAGTTCTTC. The genes are TRBV11-1 and TRBJ2-1, with unresolved D. V was cut by 1 base and J by 9 bases, with 7 bases left in between. This CDR3 has 12 amino acids. Germline values: CDR1 SGHAT, CDR2 FQDESV (reference sequence).

This clone was picked up one time. The chain links TRBV4-2 to TRBJ2-7; D is ambiguous. CDR3 size: 16 residues. The V gene lost 4 bases and the J gene lost 4 bases, with 20 bases spanning the gap. Germline CDR1 and CDR2: LGHNA and YNFKEQ. The CDR3 protein is CASSRIPGASQYEQYF. CDR3 nucleotide sequence: TGTGCCAGCAGCCGGATACCTGGAGCATCGCAATACGAGCAGTACTTC.

As regards this clone: The same CDR3 can be traced to other DNA sequences in this sample. V and J are TRBV19 and TRBJ2-7; weak D call: TRBD2 (5 bases). V gave up 1 base and J gave up 0 bases, with 7 bases separating them. This CDR3 region has 14 residues. Germline V gene sequence: CDR1 LNHDA, CDR2 SQIVND (reference sequence). CDR3 sequence: CASSIGGGSYEQYF. In DNA, the CDR3 is TGTGCCAGTAGTATAGGCGGAGGCTCCTACGAGCAGTACTTC.

The V and J genes are TRBV5-5 and TRBJ1-4; D perhaps matches TRBD1 (5 bases). Germline CDR1 SGHKS, CDR2 YYEKEE (reference sequence). The CDR3 runs 15 residues. Trimming stripped 0 bases from V and 8 bases from J, with 14 bases between. DNA for the CDR3: TGTGCCAGCAGCTTGGAAGCAGGGCGGGGGGAAAAACTGTTTTTT. Translation gives CASSLEAGRGEKLFF.